The T cell receptor beta chain described here comes from a study of T cell responses to AZD1222 COVID-19 vaccine. Only in-frame clones appear in the TCRdb table, and some are missing; sequencing was by immunoSEQ multiplex PCR. The top ten clones hold around 4.5% of a sample with 95,000 to 110,000 clones, about nine tenths of them seen once. Study-wide points: Across the whole spike, CD4 TCRs peaked at regions 160-218 and 743-854.

This clone was counted only a few times. What it binds is not known. CDR1 and CDR2 from the germline V gene are SQVTM and ANQGSEA. The CDR3 is made up of 12 amino acids. After removal of 4 bases from V and 8 bases from J, the junction contained 4 bases not matched to a gene. V is TRBV29-1 and J is TRBJ2-1; 8 nucleotides align to TRBD1. The starting material was peripheral blood, obtained on day 0 of AZD1222 vaccination. This sequence was found in an adult in good health. The CDR3 DNA reads TGCAGCGTTGGACAGGGGAGGCATGAGCAGTTCTTC. Translating it yields CSVGQGRHEQFF.